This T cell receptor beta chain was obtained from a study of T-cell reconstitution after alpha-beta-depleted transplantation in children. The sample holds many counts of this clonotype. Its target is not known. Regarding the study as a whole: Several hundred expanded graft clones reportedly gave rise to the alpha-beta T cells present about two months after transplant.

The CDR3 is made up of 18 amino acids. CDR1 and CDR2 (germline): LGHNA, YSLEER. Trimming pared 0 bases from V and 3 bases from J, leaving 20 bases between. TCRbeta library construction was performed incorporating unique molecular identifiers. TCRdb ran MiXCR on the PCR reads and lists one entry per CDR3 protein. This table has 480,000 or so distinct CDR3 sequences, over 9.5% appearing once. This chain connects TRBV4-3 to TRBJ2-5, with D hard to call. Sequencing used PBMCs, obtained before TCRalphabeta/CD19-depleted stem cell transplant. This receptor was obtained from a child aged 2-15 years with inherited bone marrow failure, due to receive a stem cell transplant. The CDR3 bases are TGCGCCAGCAGCCAAGATCCTTGGTTAGGCGGCGGAGAAGAGACCCAGTACTTC. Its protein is CASSQDPWLGGGEETQYF.